A single sample gave rise to the 12 T cell receptor beta chains below, sequenced in a study of blood T cell repertoires in COVID-19. Method: immunoSEQ multiplex PCR; TCRdb's copy keeps in-frame clones and lacks some. The table has about 260,000 clones, 84% seen once; the top ten hold around 9.2%. Sequenced material: peripheral blood. These receptors were collected from a human donor in a cohort sampled during active COVID-19.

The V gene is TRBV11-3, the J gene TRBJ2-1; the match to TRBD2 covers 7 bases. There are 13 residues in the CDR3. Unmatched junction bases numbered 5, after V lost 5 bases and J lost 7 bases. Germline CDR1 reads SGHNT; CDR2 reads YENEEA. CDR3 region: CASSIGTINEQFF. The CDR3 DNA follows: TGTGCCAGCAGCATCGGGACTATAAATGAGCAGTTCTTC.

V and J are TRBV10-3 and TRBJ2-1; 8 nucleotides agree with TRBD1. The CDR3 spans 15 residues. V gave up 5 bases and J gave up 6 bases; unmatched junction bases: 9. Germline CDR1 ENHRY, CDR2 SYGVKD. As DNA, the CDR3 is TGTGCCATCAGTCCGGCCGGGACAGGAAGCAATGAGCAGTTCTTC. It yields the protein CAISPAGTGSNEQFF.

The chain couples TRBV27 to TRBJ1-6; D ambiguous. This CDR3 region has 14 residues. V lost 4 bases to trimming and J lost 7 bases, with 11 bases between them. Germline-derived CDR1 and CDR2 are MNHEY and SMNVEV (reference sequence). This chain's CDR3 is CASSSREKNSPLHF. In nucleotides, the CDR3 is TGTGCCAGCAGTTCCCGGGAGAAAAATTCACCCCTCCACTTT.

The chain recombines TRBV29-1 with TRBJ2-5; 8 bases are shared with TRBD2. Losses at the gene ends were 4 bases for V and 5 bases for J; bases not matched to a gene: 9. CDR3 length: 14 amino acids. Per germline, CDR1 SQVTM and CDR2 ANQGSEA. The CDR3 DNA is TGCAGCGTTGTGGCAGCGGGGGTGTCGGAGACCCAGTACTTC. Its translation: CSVVAAGVSETQYF.

The DNA of the CDR3 is TGTGCCAGTAGTACCACTGCCGTCTTGAACACTGAAGCTTTCTTT. Protein product: CASSTTAVLNTEAFF. The chain carries TRBV19 and TRBJ1-1; D unresolved. The CDR3 runs 15 residues. V was clipped by 4 bases and J by 0 bases, with 12 bases between them. In germline, CDR1 is LNHDA, CDR2 SQIVND (reference sequence).

The V and J genes are TRBV5-4 and TRBJ2-3; 11 bases align to TRBD2. V lost 3 bases, J lost 6 bases, and 6 bases stayed unmatched. The germline V gene encodes CDR1 SGHNT and CDR2 YYREEE (reference sequence). CDR3 length: 15 residues. CDR3 loop: CASSSGLAGRDTQYF. Written as DNA, the CDR3 is TGTGCCAGCAGCTCAGGACTAGCGGGCCGGGATACGCAGTATTTT.

This rearrangement joins TRBV11-1 to TRBJ2-7, with 10 positions matching TRBD2. The CDR3 runs 16 residues. CDR1 SGHAT and CDR2 FQDESV come from the germline V gene (reference sequence). The V gene end was trimmed by 0 bases and the J gene end by 3 bases; junction bases not matched to a gene: 5. Here the CDR3 DNA reads TGTGCCAGCAGCTTAGCGAAGACTAGCGGGTTCTACGAGCAGTACTTC. It yields the protein CASSLAKTSGFYEQYF.

The table lists this clone with a few counts. The V gene is TRBV10-3, the J gene TRBJ2-7, with D maybe TRBD2 (5 bases). V was clipped by 6 bases and J by 2 bases, with 8 bases between them. Per the germline V gene, CDR1 is ENHRY and CDR2 is SYGVKD. The CDR3 contains 12 residues. The CDR3 here is CAISGITYEQYF. Written as DNA, the CDR3 is TGTGCCATCAGCGGGATCACCTACGAGCAGTACTTC.

V and J are TRBV5-4 and TRBJ2-1, with 8 bases matching TRBD1. CDR3 length: 16 amino acids. V lost 4 bases to trimming and J lost 7 bases; unmatched junction nucleotides: 13. CDR1 SGHNT and CDR2 YYREEE come from the germline V gene (reference sequence). The CDR3 region has the DNA TGTGCCAGCAGCCGATTTGACAGGGGTTCTTGGAATGAGCAGTTCTTC. Its protein product is CASSRFDRGSWNEQFF.

The chain carries TRBV7-6 and TRBJ1-2; tentative D call: TRBD1 (6 bases). V lost 5 bases to trimming and J lost 4 bases, with 17 bases between them. CDR1 is SGHVS, CDR2 FNYEAQ, per germline. The CDR3 length is 15 residues. The CDR3 sequence is CASSPQTGLAYGYTF. For the CDR3, the DNA is TGTGCCAGCAGCCCACAGACAGGCCTAGCCTATGGCTACACCTTC. Full variable domain (rest looked up from reference TRBV7-6 and TRBJ1-2): GAGVSQSPRYKVTKRGQDVALRCDPISGHVSLYWYRQALGQGPEFLTYFNYEAQQDKSGLPNDRFSAERPEGSISTLTIQRTEQRDSAMYRCASSPQTGLAYGYTFGSGTRLTVV.

The V gene is TRBV18, the J gene TRBJ2-1; D not certain. Germline lookup yields CDR1 KGHSH and CDR2 LQKENI. This CDR3 is 12 amino acids long. The V end lost 4 bases, the J end lost 10 bases, and 11 bases lay between the germline ends. As DNA, the CDR3 is TGTGCCAGCTCACTGGCCAGATCGGAGCAGTTCTTC. Translating gives CASSLARSEQFF.

This chain joins TRBV4-2 and TRBJ2-7, with D perhaps matching TRBD2 (6 bases). CDR3 length: 18 amino acids. The V end was cut by 0 bases, the J end by 2 bases, with 20 bases between. The germline gives CDR1 LGHNA, CDR2 YNFKEQ. CDR3 residues: CASSQDRLNVGGTYEQYF. DNA for the CDR3: TGTGCCAGCAGCCAAGATCGTTTAAACGTGGGGGGAACCTACGAGCAGTACTTC.